This T cell receptor beta chain was identified during a study of OX40 agonist ivuxolimab in advanced cancers. Whole-study context: Prior anti-PD-1, anti-PD-L1 or anti-CTLA-4 therapy was allowed; 35% to 40% had some. Overall study findings and caveats: Averaged across samples, CD8+ T cells carried more expanded clones than CD4+ did.

Only in-frame clones appear in the TCRdb table, and some are missing; sequencing was by immunoSEQ multiplex PCR. Among about 35,000 clones listed, about four fifths were seen once. A single count supports this clone. Its antigen is unknown. Blood specimens came from baseline, cycle 4 day 1, and cycle 7 day 1. This TCR came from an adult with an advanced solid tumor such as melanoma, head and neck, liver or kidney cancer. The source material was CD4+ or CD8+ T cells sorted from blood, sampled in a trial of the OX40 agonist ivuxolimab.

The CDR3 here is CSVVFRGHTDTQYF. The CDR3 nucleotides are TGCAGCGTTGTCTTTAGGGGCCACACAGATACGCAGTATTTT. The V gene is TRBV29-1, the J gene TRBJ2-3; D may be TRBD1 (5 bases). The CDR3 runs 14 residues. Germline V gives CDR1 SQVTM, CDR2 ANQGSEA. Deletions cut 4 bases from V and 2 bases from J, with 13 bases between.